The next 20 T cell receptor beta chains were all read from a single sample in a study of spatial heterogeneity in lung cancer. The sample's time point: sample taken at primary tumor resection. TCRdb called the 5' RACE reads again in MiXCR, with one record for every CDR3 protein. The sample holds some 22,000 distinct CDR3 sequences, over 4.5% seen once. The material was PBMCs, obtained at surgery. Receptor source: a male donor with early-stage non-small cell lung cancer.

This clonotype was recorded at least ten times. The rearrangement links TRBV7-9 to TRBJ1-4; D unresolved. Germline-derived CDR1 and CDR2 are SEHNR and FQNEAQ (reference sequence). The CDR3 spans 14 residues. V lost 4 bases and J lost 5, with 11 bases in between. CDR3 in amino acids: CASSSFRGNEKLFF. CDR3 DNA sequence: TGTGCCAGCAGCTCCTTTCGTGGAAATGAAAAACTGTTTTTT.

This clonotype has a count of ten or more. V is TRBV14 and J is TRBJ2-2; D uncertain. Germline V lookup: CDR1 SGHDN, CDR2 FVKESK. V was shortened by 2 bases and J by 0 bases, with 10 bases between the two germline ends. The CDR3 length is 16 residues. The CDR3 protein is CASSQRQFANTGELFF. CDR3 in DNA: TGTGCCAGCAGCCAACGGCAGTTCGCGAACACCGGGGAGCTGTTTTTT.

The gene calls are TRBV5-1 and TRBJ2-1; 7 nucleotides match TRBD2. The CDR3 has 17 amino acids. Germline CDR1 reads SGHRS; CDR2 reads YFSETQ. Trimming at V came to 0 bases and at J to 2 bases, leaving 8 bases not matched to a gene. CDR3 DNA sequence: TGCGCCAGCAGCTTGGAAGGGCGGGAGAAAACCTACAATGAGCAGTTCTTC. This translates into CASSLEGREKTYNEQFF. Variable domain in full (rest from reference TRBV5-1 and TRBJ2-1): KAGVTQTPRYLIKTRGQQVTLSCSPISGHRSVSWYQQTPGQGLQFLFEYFSETQRNKGNFPGRFSGRQFSNSRSEMNVSTLELGDSALYLCASSLEGREKTYNEQFFGPGTRLTVL.

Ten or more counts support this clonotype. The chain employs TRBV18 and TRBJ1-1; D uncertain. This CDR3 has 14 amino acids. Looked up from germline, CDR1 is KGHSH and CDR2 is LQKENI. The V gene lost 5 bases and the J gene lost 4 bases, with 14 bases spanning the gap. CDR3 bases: TGTGCCAGCTCATCCCCCCCGATGAGCACTGAAGCTTTCTTT. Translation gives CASSSPPMSTEAFF.

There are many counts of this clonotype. The DNA of the CDR3 is TGTGCCAGCAGCTTCCTTGGTGCCGGAAACACCATATATTTT. It encodes CASSFLGAGNTIYF. The chain uses TRBV7-6 and TRBJ1-3; D call uncertain. Trimming took off 3 bases at V and 4 bases at J, with 10 bases between the two ends. This CDR3 is 14 amino acids long. Looked up from germline, CDR1 is SGHVS and CDR2 is FNYEAQ. Complete variable domain (other parts from reference TRBV7-6 and TRBJ1-3): GAGVSQSPRYKVTKRGQDVALRCDPISGHVSLYWYRQALGQGPEFLTYFNYEAQQDKSGLPNDRFSAERPEGSISTLTIQRTEQRDSAMYRCASSFLGAGNTIYFGEGSWLTVV.

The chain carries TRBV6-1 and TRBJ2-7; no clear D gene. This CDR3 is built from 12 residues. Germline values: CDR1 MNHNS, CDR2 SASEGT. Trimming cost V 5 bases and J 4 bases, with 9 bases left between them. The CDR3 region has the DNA TGTGCCAGCAGTCAGGTCGGGTACGAGCAGTACTTC. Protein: CASSQVGYEQYF.

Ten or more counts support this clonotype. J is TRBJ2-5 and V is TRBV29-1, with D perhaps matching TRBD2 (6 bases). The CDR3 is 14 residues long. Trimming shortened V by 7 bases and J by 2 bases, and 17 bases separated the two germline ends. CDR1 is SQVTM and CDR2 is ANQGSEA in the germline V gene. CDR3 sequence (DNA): TGCAGCGGGGGGGTCGGGCGGAATCAAGAGACCCAGTACTTC. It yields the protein CSGGVGRNQETQYF.

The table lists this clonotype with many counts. CDR3 loop: CASSWQGTRRSSEQFF. CDR3 DNA sequence: TGCGCCAGCAGCTGGCAAGGAACTAGACGGTCGAGTGAGCAGTTCTTC. The V call is TRBV5-1, the J call TRBJ2-1; the D gene is possibly TRBD2 (5 bases). The CDR3 loop spans 16 amino acids. CDR1 and CDR2 from the germline V gene are SGHRS and YFSETQ. V lost 3 bases and J lost 9, with 22 bases in between. Complete variable domain (other parts from reference TRBV5-1 and TRBJ2-1): KAGVTQTPRYLIKTRGQQVTLSCSPISGHRSVSWYQQTPGQGLQFLFEYFSETQRNKGNFPGRFSGRQFSNSRSEMNVSTLELGDSALYLCASSWQGTRRSSEQFFGPGTRLTVL.

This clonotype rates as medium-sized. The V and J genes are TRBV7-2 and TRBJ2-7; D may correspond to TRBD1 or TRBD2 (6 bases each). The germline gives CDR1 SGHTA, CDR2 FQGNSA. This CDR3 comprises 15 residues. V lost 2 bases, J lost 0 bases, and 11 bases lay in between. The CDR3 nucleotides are TGTGCCAGCAGCTTAACAGGGAGGTCCTCCTACGAGCAGTACTTC. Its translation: CASSLTGRSSYEQYF. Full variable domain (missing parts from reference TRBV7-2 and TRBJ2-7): GAGVSQSPSNKVTEKGKDVELRCDPISGHTALYWYRQSLGQGLEFLIYFQGNSAPDKSGLPSDRFSAERTGGSVSTLTIQRTQQEDSAVYLCASSLTGRSSYEQYFGPGTRLTVT.

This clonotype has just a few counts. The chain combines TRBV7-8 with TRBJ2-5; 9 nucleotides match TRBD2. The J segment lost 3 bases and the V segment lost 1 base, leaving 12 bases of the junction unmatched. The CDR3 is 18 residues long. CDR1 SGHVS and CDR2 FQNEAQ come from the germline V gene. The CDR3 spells CASSLGASGEVDKETQYF. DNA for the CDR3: TGTGCCAGCAGCTTAGGGGCTAGCGGGGAAGTTGATAAAGAGACCCAGTACTTC.

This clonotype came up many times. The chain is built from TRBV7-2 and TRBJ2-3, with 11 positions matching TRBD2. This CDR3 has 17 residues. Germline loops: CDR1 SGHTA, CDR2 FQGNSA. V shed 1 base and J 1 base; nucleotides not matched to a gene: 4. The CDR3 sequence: CASSLVSGRAGTDTQYF. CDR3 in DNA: TGTGCCAGCAGCTTAGTTAGCGGGAGGGCCGGCACAGATACGCAGTATTTT.

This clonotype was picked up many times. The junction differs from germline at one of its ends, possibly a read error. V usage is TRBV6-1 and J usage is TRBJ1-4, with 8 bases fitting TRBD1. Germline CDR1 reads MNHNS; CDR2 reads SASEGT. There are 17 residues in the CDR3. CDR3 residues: CASSGTGMGRFEEKLFF. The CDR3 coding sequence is TGTGCCAGCAGTGGGACAGGGATGGGAAGGTTCGAAGAAAAGCTGTTTTTT.

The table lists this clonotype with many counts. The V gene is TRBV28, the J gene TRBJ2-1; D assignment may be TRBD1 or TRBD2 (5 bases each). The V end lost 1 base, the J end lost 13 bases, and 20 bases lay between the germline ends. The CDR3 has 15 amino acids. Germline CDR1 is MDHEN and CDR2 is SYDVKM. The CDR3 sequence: CASSLLVGVGPSQFF. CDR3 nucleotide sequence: TGTGCCAGCAGTTTATTGGTGGGAGTGGGGCCTTCCCAGTTCTTC. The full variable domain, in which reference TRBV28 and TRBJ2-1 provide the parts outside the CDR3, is DVKVTQSSRYLVKRTGEKVFLECVQDMDHENMFWYRQDPGLGLRLIYFSYDVKMKEKGDIPEGYSVSREKKERFSLILESASTNQTSMYLCASSLLVGVGPSQFFGPGTRLTVL.

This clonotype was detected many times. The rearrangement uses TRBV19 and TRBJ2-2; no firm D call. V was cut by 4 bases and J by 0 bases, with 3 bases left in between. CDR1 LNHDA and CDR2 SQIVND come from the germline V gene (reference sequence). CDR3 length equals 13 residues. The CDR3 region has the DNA TGTGCCAGTAGTAAAGCGAACACCGGGGAGCTGTTTTTT. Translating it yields CASSKANTGELFF.

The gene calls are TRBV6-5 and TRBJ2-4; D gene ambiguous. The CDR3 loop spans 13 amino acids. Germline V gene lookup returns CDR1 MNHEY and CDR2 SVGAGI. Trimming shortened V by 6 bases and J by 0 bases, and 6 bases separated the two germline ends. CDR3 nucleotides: TGTGCCAGCAGGGGGATAGCCAAAAACATTCAGTACTTC. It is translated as CASRGIAKNIQYF.

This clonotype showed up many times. The chain's CDR3 is CASSSSGGSSEAFF. The DNA of the CDR3 is TGTGCCAGCAGCTCTTCAGGGGGGTCTTCTGAAGCTTTCTTT. This chain uses TRBV7-3 with TRBJ1-1, with 7 bases that match TRBD1. In germline, CDR1 is SGHTA, CDR2 FQGTGA. There are 14 residues in the CDR3. V lost 4 bases, J lost 6 bases, and 8 bases stayed unmatched.

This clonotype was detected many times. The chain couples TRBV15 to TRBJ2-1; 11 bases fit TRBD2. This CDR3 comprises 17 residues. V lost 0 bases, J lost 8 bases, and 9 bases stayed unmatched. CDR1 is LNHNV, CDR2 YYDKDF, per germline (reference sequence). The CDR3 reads CATSRDSRTSGRYEQFF. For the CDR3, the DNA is TGTGCCACCAGCAGAGATTCCCGGACTAGCGGGCGGTATGAGCAGTTCTTC.

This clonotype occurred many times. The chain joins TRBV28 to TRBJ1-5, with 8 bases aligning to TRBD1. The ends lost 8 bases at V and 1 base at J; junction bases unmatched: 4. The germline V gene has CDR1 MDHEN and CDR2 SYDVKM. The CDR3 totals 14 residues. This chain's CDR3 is CASAQGGSNQPQHF. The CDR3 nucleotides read TGTGCCAGCGCACAGGGGGGGAGCAATCAGCCCCAGCATTTT.

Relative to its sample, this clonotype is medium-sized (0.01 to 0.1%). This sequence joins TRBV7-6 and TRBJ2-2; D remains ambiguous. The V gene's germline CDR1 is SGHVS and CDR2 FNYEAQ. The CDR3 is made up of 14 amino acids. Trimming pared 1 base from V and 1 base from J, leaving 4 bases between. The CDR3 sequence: CASSLVGNTGELFF. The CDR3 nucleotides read TGTGCCAGCAGCTTAGTTGGGAACACCGGGGAGCTGTTTTTT.

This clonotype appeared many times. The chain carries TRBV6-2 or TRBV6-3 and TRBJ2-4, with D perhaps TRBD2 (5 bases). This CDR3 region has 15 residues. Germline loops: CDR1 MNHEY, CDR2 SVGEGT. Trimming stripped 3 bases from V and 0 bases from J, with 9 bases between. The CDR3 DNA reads TGTGCCAGCAGTTATGACGGACTAGCCAAAAACATTCAGTACTTC. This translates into CASSYDGLAKNIQYF.